This T cell receptor beta chain was profiled in a study of T cell repertoires in cytomegalovirus infection. Germline V gene data show CDR1 as SGHAT and CDR2 as FQNNGV. This CDR3 spans 10 amino acids. Trimming pared 4 bases from V and 17 bases from J, leaving 9 bases between. Each CDR3 protein gets one entry after TCRdb re-called the reads with MiXCR. The profile shows just under 500,000 distinct CDR3 sequences, 33% of them singletons. Only a few counts were recorded for this clonotype. Its antigen is currently unknown. The source was cultured PBMCs, collected from culture after CMV antigen stimulation. The chain links TRBV11-2 to TRBJ1-6; no clear D. The receptor was derived from a human donor in good health (CMV status not recorded). Some clones in this sample may be carry-over from other donors' samples. The CDR3 DNA reads TGTGCCAGCAGCTCATTTCAGATCCACTTT. It yields the protein CASSSFQIHF.